These 13 T cell receptor beta chains were sequenced from one sample in a study of neoadjuvant anti-PD-1 for oral cavity cancer. Measured with immunoSEQ multiplex PCR; TCRdb has only the in-frame clones, and not every one. The repertoire holds tens of thousands of clones, with more than 65% as singletons. The sequenced sample was PBMCs, obtained before nivolumab (anti-PD-1) treatment. The origin of the receptors is a person aged 40-85 years with oral cavity squamous cell carcinoma.

This chain links TRBV30 with TRBJ1-5, with TRBD1 matching over 7 bases. The CDR3 is 16 residues long. CDR1 and CDR2 (germline): GTSNPN, SVGIG (reference sequence). V was pared by 2 bases and J by 4 bases, with 11 bases of the junction left unmatched. The chain's CDR3 is CAWSKGRTGSNQPQHF. The CDR3 DNA reads TGTGCCTGGAGTAAGGGTAGGACAGGCTCAAATCAGCCCCAGCATTTT.

In its sample, this clone was seen a few times. The rearrangement joins TRBV5-1 to TRBJ2-7; possibly TRBD2 for D (6 bases). Looked up from germline, CDR1 is SGHRS and CDR2 is YFSETQ. V was pared by 1 base and J by 4 bases, with 18 bases between. The CDR3 totals 16 residues. The CDR3 loop reads CASSLSLSGVRYEQYF. CDR3 bases: TGCGCCAGCAGCTTGAGTCTTTCGGGAGTTCGATACGAGCAGTACTTC.

This rearrangement joins TRBV28 to TRBJ1-5; maybe TRBD1 (6 bases). This CDR3 is 14 amino acids long. Germline V lookup: CDR1 MDHEN, CDR2 SYDVKM. V dropped 5 bases and J dropped 5 bases, with 13 bases sitting between them. CDR3 region: CASSLQQGHQPQHF. The DNA for the CDR3 is TGTGCCAGCAGTCTTCAACAGGGACATCAGCCCCAGCATTTT. Filled out from reference TRBV28 and TRBJ1-5, the complete variable domain reads DVKVTQSSRYLVKRTGEKVFLECVQDMDHENMFWYRQDPGLGLRLIYFSYDVKMKEKGDIPEGYSVSREKKERFSLILESASTNQTSMYLCASSLQQGHQPQHFGDGTRLSIL.

This chain connects TRBV7-9 to TRBJ1-5; D remains ambiguous. Between the trimmed V and J ends, which lost 4 bases and 3 bases, there was a span of 10 bases. The CDR3 spans 14 residues. From germline, CDR1 is SEHNR and CDR2 FQNEAQ (reference sequence). CDR3 bases: TGTGCCAGCAGCTACAGTGGGAACAATCAGCCCCAGCATTTT. This codes for CASSYSGNNQPQHF.

This clone was seen more than once but under ten times. The V and J genes are TRBV6-1 and TRBJ1-3; no reliable D call. The CDR3 contains 14 residues. Germline V gives CDR1 MNHNS, CDR2 SASEGT. The ends were cut back, 4 bases at V and 0 bases at J, with 7 bases in the middle. CDR3 DNA: TGTGCCAGCAGTGCGACTATCTCTGGAAACACCATATATTTT. Protein: CASSATISGNTIYF.

This clone came up once. This chain links TRBV15 with TRBJ1-5, with 11 bases fitting TRBD1. This CDR3 has 15 residues. Germline V CDR1 and CDR2: LNHNV, YYDKDF (reference sequence). Trimming took 6 bases from V and 1 from J; bases not matched to a gene: 2. The CDR3 spells CATRGQGASNQPQHF. The CDR3 nucleotides read TGTGCCACCAGAGGACAGGGGGCGAGCAATCAGCCCCAGCATTTT.

The CDR3 DNA follows: TGTGCCAGCAGCATGGGACCAGGGGTTGGAGCTTTCTTT. Its protein product is CASSMGPGVGAFF. The V call is TRBV7-6, the J call TRBJ1-1, with D possibly being TRBD1 (6 bases). The length of the CDR3 is 13 residues. V was cut by 5 bases and J by 10 bases, with 17 bases left in between. Germline assignment: CDR1 SGHVS and CDR2 FNYEAQ.

This chain connects TRBV28 to TRBJ1-6, with D hard to call. The germline V gene has CDR1 MDHEN and CDR2 SYDVKM. Trimming stripped 10 bases from V and 0 bases from J, with 13 bases between. This CDR3 is 15 amino acids long. The CDR3 DNA follows: TGTGCCACGACTGTGTCAAGCTCCTATAATTCACCCCTCCACTTT. It encodes CATTVSSSYNSPLHF.

This rearrangement joins TRBV15 to TRBJ2-2; D might be TRBD1 (5 bases). Trimming cost V 0 bases and J 2 bases, with 13 bases left between them. Per germline, CDR1 LNHNV and CDR2 YYDKDF (reference sequence). CDR3 length: 17 residues. CDR3: CATSRDTSRVNTGELFF. CDR3 in DNA: TGTGCCACCAGCAGAGATACTTCCAGGGTAAACACCGGGGAGCTGTTTTTT.

The V call is TRBV5-1, the J call TRBJ1-2; TRBD1 matches at 9 bases. CDR1 and CDR2 from the germline V gene are SGHRS and YFSETQ. Trimming at V came to 4 bases and at J to 6 bases, leaving 7 bases not matched to a gene. The CDR3 is 14 amino acids. The CDR3 coding sequence is TGCGCCAGCAGCCTAAGGACAGGGGAACATGGCTACACCTTC. This sequence encodes CASSLRTGEHGYTF.

The rearrangement joins TRBV7-9 to TRBJ2-3; D is unresolved. Germline assignment: CDR1 SEHNR and CDR2 FQNEAQ (reference sequence). This CDR3 region has 13 residues. Trimming removed 1 base at V and 6 bases at J, with 8 bases between. For the CDR3, the DNA is TGTGCCAGCAGCTTAGAGCCGAGGGATACGCAGTATTTT. Translating it yields CASSLEPRDTQYF.

The CDR3 sequence is CASSLAPETQYF. The CDR3 DNA is TGTGCCAGCAGCTTGGCCCCGGAGACCCAGTACTTC. The V and J genes are TRBV5-6 and TRBJ2-5; D is ambiguous. CDR1 is SGHDT and CDR2 is YYEEEE in the germline V gene. V was cut by 0 bases and J by 5 bases, with 5 bases left in between. This CDR3 comprises 12 residues.

This clone was seen ten or more times. The gene calls are TRBV7-9 and TRBJ2-2; the D gene is possibly TRBD2 (6 bases). Trimming removed 4 bases from V and 3 bases from J, with 12 bases in between. The CDR3 extends over 15 amino acids. Germline loops: CDR1 SEHNR, CDR2 FQNEAQ (reference sequence). In DNA form, the CDR3 reads TGTGCCAGCAGCTATAGCGGACGTGACACCGGGGAGCTGTTTTTT. Protein: CASSYSGRDTGELFF.